The rows below give T cell receptor beta chains drawn from one sample of a study of T cell responses to AZD1222 COVID-19 vaccine. Sequenced by immunoSEQ multiplex PCR; TCRdb stores in-frame clones only, minus some. In the table there are around 94,000 clones, 86% of which are singletons. The sample was peripheral blood, taken on day 0 of AZD1222 vaccination. All receptors come from an adult in good health. CDR3s include the opening cysteine and the closing phenylalanine or tryptophan. D genes are given only for firm matches. Rows may omit the clone size; those that give it use once, few, many or a size class.

d_call: .; v_call: TRBV5-4; cdr3_length: 14; clone_size: .; j_call: TRBJ2-3; cdr3_nt: TGTGCCAGCAGCTCGGCCGACCGCACAGATACGCAGTATTTT; cdr3_aa: CASSSADRTDTQYF
d_call: .; v_call: TRBV14; cdr3_length: 16; clone_size: .; j_call: TRBJ2-1; cdr3_nt: TGTGCCAGCAGCTCGTATCAGGTGAAGGGTAACAATGAGCAGTTCTTC; cdr3_aa: CASSSYQVKGNNEQFF
d_call: TRBD1; v_call: TRBV28; cdr3_length: 12; clone_size: once; j_call: TRBJ1-1; cdr3_nt: TGTGCCAGCAGAACCGGGACAGCTGAAGCTTTCTTT; cdr3_aa: CASRTGTAEAFF
d_call: TRBD2; v_call: TRBV7-2; cdr3_length: 15; clone_size: .; j_call: TRBJ2-2; cdr3_nt: TGTGCCAGCAGCGTCCCTAGCGGGAACACCGGGGAGCTGTTTTTT; cdr3_aa: CASSVPSGNTGELFF
d_call: TRBD2; v_call: TRBV10-3; cdr3_length: 15; clone_size: .; j_call: TRBJ2-2; cdr3_nt: TGTGCCATCAGTCAGACTAGCGGAGACACCGGGGAGCTGTTTTTT; cdr3_aa: CAISQTSGDTGELFF
d_call: TRBD1; v_call: TRBV7-9; cdr3_length: 14; clone_size: .; j_call: TRBJ2-7; cdr3_nt: TGTGCCAGCAGCTTTTTAGACAGGGTCGGAGAGCAGTACTTC; cdr3_aa: CASSFLDRVGEQYF
d_call: .; v_call: TRBV29-1; cdr3_length: 12; clone_size: .; j_call: TRBJ1-1; cdr3_nt: TGCAGCGTTGTTAAGGGATATACTGAAGCTTTCTTT; cdr3_aa: CSVVKGYTEAFF
d_call: .; v_call: TRBV29-1; cdr3_length: 12; clone_size: .; j_call: TRBJ2-5; cdr3_nt: TGCAGCGGGGGGACGGGCTCGGGGACCCAGTACTTC; cdr3_aa: CSGGTGSGTQYF
d_call: TRBD1; v_call: TRBV9; cdr3_length: 17; clone_size: .; j_call: TRBJ2-3; cdr3_nt: TGTGCCAGCAGCGTAGTAGAGGGACAGGGGGTTTTAGATACGCAGTATTTT; cdr3_aa: CASSVVEGQGVLDTQYF
d_call: TRBD1; v_call: TRBV6-5; cdr3_length: 15; clone_size: few; j_call: TRBJ1-2; cdr3_nt: TGTGCCAGCAGGCCAAGACAGGGGGCAACTCATGGCTACACCTTC; cdr3_aa: CASRPRQGATHGYTF
d_call: .; v_call: TRBV6-5; cdr3_length: 15; clone_size: .; j_call: TRBJ2-6; cdr3_nt: TGTGCCAGCAGTCCCGGGGGCTCTGGGGCCAACGTCCTGACTTTC; cdr3_aa: CASSPGGSGANVLTF
d_call: TRBD1; v_call: TRBV7-3; cdr3_length: 14; clone_size: .; j_call: TRBJ2-5; cdr3_nt: TGTGCCAGCAGCAAAGGGACAGGAGGGGAGACCCAGTACTTC; cdr3_aa: CASSKGTGGETQYF
d_call: .; v_call: TRBV9; cdr3_length: 15; clone_size: .; j_call: TRBJ2-3; cdr3_nt: TGTGCCAGCAGCCCCCAAGGTGTCCCGACAGATACGCAGTATTTT; cdr3_aa: CASSPQGVPTDTQYF
d_call: .; v_call: TRBV19; cdr3_length: 15; clone_size: once; j_call: TRBJ2-3; cdr3_nt: TGTGCCAGTAGCATAATGGGGGGCCCCACAGATACGCAGTATTTT; cdr3_aa: CASSIMGGPTDTQYF
d_call: .; v_call: TRBV7-2; cdr3_length: 14; clone_size: .; j_call: TRBJ2-1; cdr3_nt: TGTGCCAGCAGCTTAGGGGGTGGGGACAATGAGCAGTTCTTC; cdr3_aa: CASSLGGGDNEQFF
d_call: .; v_call: TRBV2; cdr3_length: 13; clone_size: .; j_call: TRBJ2-7; cdr3_nt: TGTGCCAGCAGTGTGAGACAGACCTACGAGCAGTACTTC; cdr3_aa: CASSVRQTYEQYF
d_call: TRBD2; v_call: TRBV19; cdr3_length: 15; clone_size: .; j_call: TRBJ2-1; cdr3_nt: TGTGCCAGTAGTATTAGCGGGAGGTTATACAATGAGCAGTTCTTC; cdr3_aa: CASSISGRLYNEQFF
d_call: TRBD1; v_call: TRBV19; cdr3_length: 17; clone_size: .; j_call: TRBJ1-1; cdr3_nt: TGTGCCAGTAGTAATCGGGGGACAGATATAATGAACACTGAAGCTTTCTTT; cdr3_aa: CASSNRGTDIMNTEAFF
d_call: .; v_call: TRBV5-6; cdr3_length: 13; clone_size: .; j_call: TRBJ2-7; cdr3_nt: TGTGCCAGCAGCCCCGGGTTAATCTACGAGCAGTACTTC; cdr3_aa: CASSPGLIYEQYF
d_call: .; v_call: TRBV7-3; cdr3_length: 13; clone_size: .; j_call: TRBJ2-7; cdr3_nt: TGTGCCAGCAGCTTAACTGCCGGTCTCGAGCAGTACTTC; cdr3_aa: CASSLTAGLEQYF
d_call: .; v_call: TRBV4-3; cdr3_length: 15; clone_size: .; j_call: TRBJ2-3; cdr3_nt: TGCGCCAGCAGCGTAAGGGGGAACTCGGCAGATACGCAGTATTTT; cdr3_aa: CASSVRGNSADTQYF
d_call: TRBD2; v_call: TRBV28; cdr3_length: 14; clone_size: .; j_call: TRBJ2-3; cdr3_nt: TGTGCCAGCACGACTAGCGGGTTCACAGATACGCAGTATTTT; cdr3_aa: CASTTSGFTDTQYF
d_call: .; v_call: TRBV19; cdr3_length: 9; clone_size: .; j_call: TRBJ2-7; cdr3_nt: TGTGCCAGTAGTATACTGCAGTACTTC; cdr3_aa: CASSILQYF
d_call: TRBD1; v_call: TRBV12-3/TRBV12-4; cdr3_length: 13; clone_size: once; j_call: TRBJ2-7; cdr3_nt: TGTGCCAGCAGTCCGGCCCGGGACAGCGAGCAGTACTTC; cdr3_aa: CASSPARDSEQYF
d_call: .; v_call: TRBV28; cdr3_length: 12; clone_size: .; j_call: TRBJ1-1; cdr3_nt: TGTGCCAGCAGTTGGGCGGGCACTGAAGCTTTCTTT; cdr3_aa: CASSWAGTEAFF
d_call: TRBD2; v_call: TRBV30; cdr3_length: 15; clone_size: .; j_call: TRBJ2-2; cdr3_nt: TGTGCCTGGGGGGGTAGCGGGACCACGACCGGGGAGCTGTTTTTT; cdr3_aa: CAWGGSGTTTGELFF
d_call: .; v_call: TRBV7-2; cdr3_length: 18; clone_size: .; j_call: TRBJ2-7; cdr3_nt: TGTGCCAGCAGCTTAGTAGGCAGGGGTGGCCTCCTCCGTGGCGAGCAGTACTTC; cdr3_aa: CASSLVGRGGLLRGEQYF
d_call: .; v_call: TRBV3-1/TRBV3-2; cdr3_length: 13; clone_size: .; j_call: TRBJ1-1; cdr3_nt: TGTGCCAGCAGCTACAGGGAGGGCACTGAAGCTTTCTTT; cdr3_aa: CASSYREGTEAFF
d_call: .; v_call: TRBV19; cdr3_length: 15; clone_size: .; j_call: TRBJ2-5; cdr3_nt: TGTGCCAGTAGCTTGGGCGGACGGAAGCAAGAGACCCAGTACTTC; cdr3_aa: CASSLGGRKQETQYF
d_call: .; v_call: TRBV6-5; cdr3_length: 15; clone_size: .; j_call: TRBJ2-1; cdr3_nt: TGTGCCAGCAGTTACTCGAATCCCGTTTACAATGAGCAGTTCTTC; cdr3_aa: CASSYSNPVYNEQFF
d_call: .; v_call: TRBV18; cdr3_length: 13; clone_size: .; j_call: TRBJ1-2; cdr3_nt: TGTGCCAGCTCCCGGACGCTTGGGGATGGCTACACCTTC; cdr3_aa: CASSRTLGDGYTF